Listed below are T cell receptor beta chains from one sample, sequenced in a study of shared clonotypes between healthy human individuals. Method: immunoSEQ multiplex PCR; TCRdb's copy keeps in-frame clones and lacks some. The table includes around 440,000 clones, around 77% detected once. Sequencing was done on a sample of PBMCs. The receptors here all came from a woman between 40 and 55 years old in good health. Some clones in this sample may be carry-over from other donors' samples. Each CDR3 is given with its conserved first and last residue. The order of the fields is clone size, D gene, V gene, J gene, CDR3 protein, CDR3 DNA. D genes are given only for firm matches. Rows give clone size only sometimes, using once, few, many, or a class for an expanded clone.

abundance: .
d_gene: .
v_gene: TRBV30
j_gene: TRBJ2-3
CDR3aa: CAWSVGLLDTQYF
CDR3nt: TGTGCCTGGAGTGTCGGACTCCTAGATACGCAGTATTTT

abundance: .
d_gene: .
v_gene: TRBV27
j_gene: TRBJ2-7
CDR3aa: CASRQQLGGQQYF
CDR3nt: TGTGCCAGCAGGCAGCAACTAGGCGGCCAGCAGTACTTC

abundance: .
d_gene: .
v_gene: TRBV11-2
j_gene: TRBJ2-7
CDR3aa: CASSSPQRLYEQYF
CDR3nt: TGTGCCAGCAGCTCCCCGCAGCGCCTCTACGAGCAGTACTTC

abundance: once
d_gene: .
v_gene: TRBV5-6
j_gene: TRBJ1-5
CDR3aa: CASSLESSNQPQHF
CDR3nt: TGTGCCAGTAGCTTGGAAAGTAGCAATCAGCCCCAGCATTTT

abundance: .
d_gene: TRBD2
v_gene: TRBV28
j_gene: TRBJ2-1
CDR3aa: CASSLLAGGPNEQFF
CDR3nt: TGTGCCAGCAGTCTTCTAGCGGGAGGACCTAATGAGCAGTTCTTC

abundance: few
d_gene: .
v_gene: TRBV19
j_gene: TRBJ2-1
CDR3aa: CASSLAPRGEQFF
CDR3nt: TGTGCCAGTTCCCTGGCGCCCAGGGGTGAGCAGTTCTTC

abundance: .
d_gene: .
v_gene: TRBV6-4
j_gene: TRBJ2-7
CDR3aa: CASSVFLGTEQYF
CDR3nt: TGTGCCAGCAGTGTGTTTTTGGGAACCGAGCAGTACTTC

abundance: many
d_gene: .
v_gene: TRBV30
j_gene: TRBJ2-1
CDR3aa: CAWSVYPPVEGFNEQFF
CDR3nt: TGTGCCTGGAGTGTATACCCCCCTGTGGAGGGGTTCAATGAGCAGTTCTTC

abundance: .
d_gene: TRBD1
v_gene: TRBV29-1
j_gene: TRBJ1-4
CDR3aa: CSVATTGENEKLFF
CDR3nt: TGCAGCGTCGCCACGACAGGGGAGAATGAAAAACTGTTTTTT

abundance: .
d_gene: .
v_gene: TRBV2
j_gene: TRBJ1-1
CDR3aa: CASSPEGVGTEAFF
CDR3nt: TGTGCCAGCAGCCCTGAGGGGGTGGGGACTGAAGCTTTCTTT

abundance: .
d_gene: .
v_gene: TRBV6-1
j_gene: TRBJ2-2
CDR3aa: CASSQGGGYTGELFF
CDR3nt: TGTGCCAGCAGCCAAGGTGGAGGCTATACCGGGGAGCTGTTTTTT

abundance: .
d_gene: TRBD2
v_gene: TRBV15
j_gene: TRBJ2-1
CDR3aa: CATSPRLAANNEQFF
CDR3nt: TGTGCCACCAGCCCTCGACTAGCAGCCAACAATGAGCAGTTCTTC

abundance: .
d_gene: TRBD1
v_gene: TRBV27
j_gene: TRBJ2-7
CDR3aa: CASSYAFGTAFSSLSYEQYF
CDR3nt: TGTGCCAGCAGTTACGCCTTCGGGACAGCTTTCTCTTCTCTTTCCTACGAGCAGTACTTC

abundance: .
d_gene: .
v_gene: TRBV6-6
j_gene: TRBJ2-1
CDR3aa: CASSLSNEQFF
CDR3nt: TGTGCCAGCAGTTTATCGAATGAGCAGTTCTTC

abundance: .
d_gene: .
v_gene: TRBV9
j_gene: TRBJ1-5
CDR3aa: CASSVAGDADQPQHF
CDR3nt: TGTGCCAGCAGCGTCGCAGGGGACGCGGATCAGCCCCAGCATTTT

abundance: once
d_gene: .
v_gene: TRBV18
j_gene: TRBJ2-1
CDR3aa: CASSRPSSTGYNEQFF
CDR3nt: TGTGCCAGCTCCCGCCCCTCGTCGACCGGGTACAATGAGCAGTTCTTC

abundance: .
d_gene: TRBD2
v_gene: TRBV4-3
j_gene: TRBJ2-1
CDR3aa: CASSQGTSGRGEQFF
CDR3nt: TGCGCCAGCAGCCAAGGGACTAGCGGGAGAGGCGAGCAGTTCTTC

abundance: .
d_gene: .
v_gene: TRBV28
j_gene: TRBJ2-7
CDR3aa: CASSSPGQGSYEQYF
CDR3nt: TGTGCCAGCAGTAGCCCCGGTCAGGGGAGCTACGAGCAGTACTTC

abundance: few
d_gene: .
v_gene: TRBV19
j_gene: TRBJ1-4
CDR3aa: CASSPPGTDEKLFF
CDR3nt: TGTGCCAGTAGTCCCCCGGGCACGGATGAAAAACTGTTTTTT

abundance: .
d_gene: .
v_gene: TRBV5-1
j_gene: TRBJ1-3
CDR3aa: CASSMSPGAGNTIYF
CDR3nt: TGCGCCAGCAGCATGAGCCCAGGAGCTGGAAACACCATATATTTT

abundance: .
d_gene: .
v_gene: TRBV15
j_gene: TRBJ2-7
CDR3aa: CATSRPGTSYEQYF
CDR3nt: TGTGCCACCAGCAGGCCAGGGACCTCCTACGAGCAGTACTTC

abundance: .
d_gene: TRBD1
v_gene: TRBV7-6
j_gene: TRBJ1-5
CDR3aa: CASSVGQAQPQHF
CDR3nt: TGTGCCAGCAGCGTCGGACAGGCCCAGCCCCAGCATTTT

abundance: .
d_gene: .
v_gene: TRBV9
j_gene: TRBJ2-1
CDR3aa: CASSVTPGDEQFF
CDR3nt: TGTGCCAGCAGCGTAACCCCCGGGGATGAGCAGTTCTTC

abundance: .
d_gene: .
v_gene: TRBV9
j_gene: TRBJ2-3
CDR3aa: CASSDQRAYQGTQYF
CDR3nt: TGTGCCAGCAGCGACCAGAGGGCCTACCAGGGTACGCAGTATTTT

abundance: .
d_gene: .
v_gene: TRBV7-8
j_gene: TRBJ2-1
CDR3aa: CASSFGTNNGQFF
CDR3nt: TGTGCCAGCAGCTTCGGGACAAACAATGGGCAGTTCTTC

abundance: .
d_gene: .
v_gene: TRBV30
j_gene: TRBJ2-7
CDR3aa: CAWTRASSYEQYF
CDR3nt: TGTGCCTGGACCAGGGCCTCCAGCTACGAGCAGTACTTC

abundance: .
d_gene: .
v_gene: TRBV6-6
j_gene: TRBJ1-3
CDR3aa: CASSRGNTIYF
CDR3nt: TGTGCCAGCTCCCGCGGAAACACCATATATTTT

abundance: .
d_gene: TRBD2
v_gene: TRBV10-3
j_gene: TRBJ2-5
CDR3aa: CAIKDGAGGLETQYF
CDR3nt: TGTGCCATCAAGGACGGAGCGGGAGGCTTGGAGACCCAGTACTTC

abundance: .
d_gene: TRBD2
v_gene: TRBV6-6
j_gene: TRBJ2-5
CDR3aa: CASSYGGVQETQYF
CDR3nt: TGTGCCAGCAGTTACGGGGGGGTCCAAGAGACCCAGTACTTC

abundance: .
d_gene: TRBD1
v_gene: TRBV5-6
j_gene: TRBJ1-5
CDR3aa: CASSSGRGRRDQPQHF
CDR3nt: TGTGCCAGCAGCTCGGGCAGGGGGCGCCGGGATCAGCCCCAGCATTTT

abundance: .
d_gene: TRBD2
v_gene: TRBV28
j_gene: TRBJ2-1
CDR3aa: CASETGGRGYNEQFF
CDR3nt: TGTGCCAGCGAAACCGGCGGGAGGGGGTACAATGAGCAGTTCTTC